Reported below is one TCR beta chain. Its specificity is not known. This record belongs to a study of cytomegalovirus exposure and HLA in healthy donors. The study, taken as a whole, reports: Most subjects' HLA-A and HLA-B alleles were reportedly predicted from TCR beta sequences.

60 Vbeta and 13 Jbeta primers were used in PCR. Sequencing was performed with immunoSEQ multiplex PCR; in TCRdb, only in-frame clones are kept and a portion is missing. The data contain more than 150,000 clones, about 81% of them singletons. CDR3 size: 19 residues. CDR1 is SGHAT and CDR2 is FQNNGV in the germline V gene. V lost 5 bases, J lost 5 bases, and 28 bases lay in between. The sequenced sample consisted of PBMCs. The chain is built from TRBV11-2 and TRBJ2-1, with TRBD2 as a possible D gene (7 bases). This TCR came from a woman aged 25 to 45 in good health and CMV-seronegative. The CDR3 bases are TGTGCCAGCAGCAGGATCGGGGGGCGGGATTACGATGGGGACAATGAGCAGTTCTTC. Translating it yields CASSRIGGRDYDGDNEQFF.